These 21 T cell receptor beta chains originate from one sample sequenced in a study of cytomegalovirus exposure and HLA in healthy donors. The PCR was carried out with 60 Vbeta primers and 13 Jbeta primers. Sequenced by immunoSEQ multiplex PCR; TCRdb stores in-frame clones only, minus some. In total, the table holds some 200,000 clones. The sequenced sample consisted of PBMCs. The receptor set was obtained from a young woman in good health and CMV-seropositive.

V is TRBV9 and J is TRBJ2-3, with D possibly being TRBD1 (7 bases). Germline loops: CDR1 SGDLS, CDR2 YYNGEE. The CDR3 has 15 amino acids. Trimming removed 3 bases at V and 3 bases at J, with 14 bases between. CDR3 in DNA: TGTGCCAGCAGCGAGGAGGGGGCTTTGACAGATACGCAGTATTTT. Its translation: CASSEEGALTDTQYF.

The chain employs TRBV11-2 and TRBJ1-2, with D tentatively TRBD1 (6 bases). Germline CDR1 is SGHAT and CDR2 is FQNNGV. The CDR3 loop spans 16 amino acids. V was pared by 6 bases and J by 5 bases, with 22 bases between. The CDR3 nucleotides read TGTGCCAGCAGGTTCTCCTTTGGCAGGGGAAATTATGGCTACACCTTC. Residues: CASRFSFGRGNYGYTF.

This chain uses TRBV13 with TRBJ2-5; D is possibly TRBD2 (5 bases). Trimming shortened V by 5 bases and J by 4 bases, and 17 bases separated the two germline ends. Germline assignment: CDR1 PRHDT and CDR2 FYEKMQ (reference sequence). The length of the CDR3 is 15 residues. CDR3 bases: TGTGCCAGCAGCCGAGATTCGGTGGGGAGAGAGACCCAGTACTTC. As protein: CASSRDSVGRETQYF.

The V gene is TRBV7-2, the J gene TRBJ2-2; D is perhaps TRBD1 (5 bases). The CDR3 length is 14 residues. V shed 5 bases and J shed 7 bases, with 14 bases lying between them. Germline V gives CDR1 SGHTA, CDR2 FQGNSA. CDR3 DNA sequence: TGTGCCAGCAGCATCCAGGGCGAGGTCGGGGAGCTGTTTTTT. Protein sequence: CASSIQGEVGELFF.

V and J are TRBV5-4 and TRBJ1-1, with D perhaps TRBD1 (6 bases). This CDR3 contains 15 residues. Trimming left V 0 bases short and J 4 bases short, with 13 bases between. Per the germline V gene, CDR1 is SGHNT and CDR2 is YYREEE (reference sequence). CDR3 sequence: CASSLGTASSTEAFF. The CDR3 nucleotides are TGTGCCAGCAGCTTGGGGACAGCGAGTTCCACTGAAGCTTTCTTT. The full variable domain, its missing parts supplied by reference TRBV5-4 and TRBJ1-1, is ETGVTQSPTHLIKTRGQQVTLRCSSQSGHNTVSWYQQALGQGPQFIFQYYREEENGRGNFPPRFSGLQFPNYSSELNVNALELDDSALYLCASSLGTASSTEAFFGQGTRLTVV.

The rearrangement links TRBV6-5 to TRBJ1-5, with D perhaps TRBD1 (5 bases). The germline CDR1 and CDR2 sequences are MNHEY and SVGAGI. V was trimmed by 2 bases and J by 5 bases, leaving 10 bases between them. The CDR3 loop spans 14 amino acids. This CDR3 is CASSYGQGHQPQHF. The CDR3 DNA is TGTGCCAGCAGTTACGGGCAGGGCCATCAGCCCCAGCATTTT.

CDR3 amino acids: CASSVSGGPNTGELFF. The CDR3 bases are TGTGCCAGCAGCGTCAGCGGGGGGCCGAACACCGGGGAGCTGTTTTTT. V gene TRBV9 combines with J gene TRBJ2-2, with 9 bases aligning to TRBD2. V lost 2 bases, J lost 0 bases, and 2 bases stayed unmatched. The CDR3 is made up of 16 amino acids. CDR1 SGDLS and CDR2 YYNGEE come from the germline V gene. Together with reference TRBV9 and TRBJ2-2, the CDR3 gives the full variable domain: DSGVTQTPKHLITATGQRVTLRCSPRSGDLSVYWYQQSLDQGLQFLIQYYNGEERAKGNILERFSAQQFPDLHSELNLSSLELGDSALYFCASSVSGGPNTGELFFGEGSRLTVL.

The chain recombines TRBV29-1 with TRBJ1-4, with D possibly matching TRBD1 (6 bases). Germline CDR1 is SQVTM and CDR2 is ANQGSEA. Trimming pared 7 bases from V and 3 bases from J, leaving 9 bases between. The CDR3 consists of 12 residues. The CDR3 region is CSASGANEKLFF. Here the CDR3 DNA reads TGCAGCGCGTCAGGGGCTAATGAAAAACTGTTTTTT.

This rearrangement joins TRBV4-1 to TRBJ1-4; 7 positions agree with TRBD1. Germline CDR1 is MGHRA and CDR2 is YSYEKL. J was trimmed by 6 bases and V by 2 bases; bases with no gene match: 6. CDR3 length: 15 residues. The CDR3 region is CASSQKQGPDEKLFF. As DNA, the CDR3 is TGCGCCAGCAGCCAAAAACAGGGGCCGGATGAAAAACTGTTTTTT.

V gene TRBV25-1 combines with J gene TRBJ2-5; tentatively, D is TRBD1 (6 bases). The germline CDR1 and CDR2 sequences are MGHDK and SYGVNS. V was clipped by 4 bases and J by 5 bases, with 17 bases between them. CDR3 length: 15 amino acids. The DNA of the CDR3 is TGTGCCAGCAGTGGTCCAGGGGCAAGACGGGAGACCCAGTACTTC. Residues: CASSGPGARRETQYF.

The chain has TRBV9 and TRBJ2-1, with TRBD1 matching over 11 bases. Unmatched junction bases numbered 5, after V lost 3 bases and J lost 6 bases. CDR3 size: 15 residues. Germline CDR1 is SGDLS and CDR2 is YYNGEE. CDR3 region: CASSAWGQGVNEQFF. CDR3 nucleotide sequence: TGTGCCAGCAGCGCGTGGGGACAGGGGGTCAATGAGCAGTTCTTC. The variable domain in full, with the rest retrieved from reference TRBV9 and TRBJ2-1, is DSGVTQTPKHLITATGQRVTLRCSPRSGDLSVYWYQQSLDQGLQFLIQYYNGEERAKGNILERFSAQQFPDLHSELNLSSLELGDSALYFCASSAWGQGVNEQFFGPGTRLTVL.

This sequence joins TRBV6-1 and TRBJ2-5; D is perhaps TRBD2 (6 bases). The J call is uncertain, as TRBJ2-7 better fits the DNA end. From germline, CDR1 is MNHNS and CDR2 SASEGT. CDR3 length: 13 residues. The chain's CDR3 is CASSEWRVYEQYF. The CDR3 coding sequence is TGTGCCAGCAGTGAATGGAGGGTCTACGAGCAGTACTTC.

The CDR3: CASSRTGQSYNEQFF. In DNA, the CDR3 is TGTGCCAGCAGCCGAACGGGACAGTCCTACAATGAGCAGTTCTTC. The V call is TRBV7-3, the J call TRBJ2-1; 7 bases map to TRBD1. The CDR3 contains 15 residues. Germline CDR1 and CDR2: SGHTA and FQGTGA. V trimming: 5 bases; J trimming: 1 base; junction bases outside the gene matches: 5.

This chain joins TRBV5-8 and TRBJ1-2; D gene uncertain. This CDR3 spans 14 amino acids. CDR1 is SGHTS and CDR2 is YDEGEE in the germline V gene. V was cut by 1 base and J by 5 bases, with 12 bases left in between. The DNA for the CDR3 is TGTGCCAGCAGCTTGAAGGCGGGCGGGTATGGCTACACCTTC. The encoded protein is CASSLKAGGYGYTF.

The chain couples TRBV11-2 to TRBJ1-2, with D possibly TRBD1 on 6 matching bases. With 2 bases removed from V and 1 base from J, the gap between germline ends came to 14 bases. The CDR3 totals 16 residues. Germline V CDR1 and CDR2: SGHAT, FQNNGV. CDR3 residues: CASSLLSTGNNYGYTF. The CDR3 DNA reads TGTGCCAGCAGCTTATTATCGACAGGAAATAACTATGGCTACACCTTC. Full variable domain (outside the CDR3, taken from reference TRBV11-2 and TRBJ1-2): EAGVAQSPRYKIIEKRQSVAFWCNPISGHATLYWYQQILGQGPKLLIQFQNNGVVDDSQLPKDRFSAERLKGVDSTLKIQPAKLEDSAVYLCASSLLSTGNNYGYTFGSGTRLTVV.

V is TRBV7-2 and J is TRBJ2-2, with D possibly matching TRBD2 (5 bases). Looked up from germline, CDR1 is SGHTA and CDR2 is FQGNSA. This CDR3 contains 15 residues. With 0 bases removed from V and 4 bases from J, the gap between germline ends came to 9 bases. The CDR3: CASSLAGAITGELFF. CDR3 sequence (DNA): TGTGCCAGCAGCTTAGCGGGAGCCATCACCGGGGAGCTGTTTTTT.

On this clone: This sample also contains other DNA sequences that code for the same CDR3. The chain recombines TRBV11-2 with TRBJ2-7, with TRBD1 identical over 8 bases. CDR3 length: 13 amino acids. With V trimmed by 8 bases and J by 1 base, 4 bases remained unmatched. From germline, CDR1 is SGHAT and CDR2 FQNNGV. DNA for the CDR3: TGTGCCAGCTGTTGGACAGGGTCCTACGAGCAGTACTTC. As protein: CASCWTGSYEQYF.

The chain carries TRBV9 and TRBJ2-5; D unresolved. The V and J ends lost 1 base and 7 bases respectively, with 14 bases between them. The germline CDR1 and CDR2 sequences are SGDLS and YYNGEE. The CDR3 length is 14 residues. Written as DNA, the CDR3 is TGTGCCAGCAGCGTAAGCCTCGTTGGTGGGACCCAGTACTTC. Its translation: CASSVSLVGGTQYF.

The chain uses TRBV13 and TRBJ1-4; 8 positions match TRBD1. Trimming cost V 7 bases and J 0 bases; bases outside gene matches: 4. Germline loops: CDR1 PRHDT, CDR2 FYEKMQ (reference sequence). The CDR3 spans 15 residues. The CDR3 region is CASTSGQATNEKLFF. Written as DNA, the CDR3 is TGTGCCAGCACCTCGGGACAGGCAACTAATGAAAAACTGTTTTTT.

The rearrangement uses TRBV2 and TRBJ2-1, with 12 positions matching TRBD2. This CDR3 region has 15 residues. Germline-derived CDR1 and CDR2 are SNHLY and FYNNEI. Germline trimming cut 3 bases from V and 10 bases from J; bases unmatched to any gene: 7. CDR3 residues: CASSDVLAGGGEQFF. In DNA, the CDR3 is TGTGCCAGCAGTGACGTACTAGCGGGGGGAGGGGAGCAGTTCTTC.

The CDR3 DNA is TGTGCCAGCAGTTTCGGGGGGGGGATCTCTAATGAGCAGTTCTTC. Translation: CASSFGGGISNEQFF. The J gene is TRBJ2-1, the V gene TRBV28; TRBD2 matches 8 bases. The CDR3 is 15 residues long. V lost 3 bases, J lost 7 bases, and 8 bases stayed unmatched. The germline V gene has CDR1 MDHEN and CDR2 SYDVKM.